This T cell receptor beta chain was recovered during a study of cytomegalovirus exposure and HLA in healthy donors. Note on this clone: Its target is not known.

Trimming shortened V by 8 bases and J by 5 bases, and 16 bases separated the two germline ends. CDR3 length equals 14 residues. CDR1 and CDR2 (germline): SNHLY, FYNNEI. Study-wide results and caveats: Listed as cytomegalovirus-associated were 164 TCR beta chains.

The donors, nominally healthy at sampling, likely had unrecorded immune exposures. The PCR contained 60 Vbeta and 13 Jbeta primers. Data came from immunoSEQ multiplex PCR; TCRdb stores just in-frame clones and leaves some out. The sample has approximately 210,000 clones, approximately 86% seen once; the top ten hold under 2%. This chain uses TRBV2 with TRBJ1-5; D is possibly TRBD1 (6 bases). The sequencing input was PBMCs. This receptor was obtained from a woman younger than 35 in good health and CMV-seronegative. In DNA, the CDR3 is TGTGCCAGCTCCGGGCGGACAGTCGATCAGCCCCAGCATTTT. It yields the protein CASSGRTVDQPQHF. Complete variable domain (other parts from reference TRBV2 and TRBJ1-5): EPEVTQTPSHQVTQMGQEVILRCVPISNHLYFYWYRQILGQKVEFLVSFYNNEISEKSEIFDDQFSVERPDGSNFTLKIRSTKLEDSAMYFCASSGRTVDQPQHFGDGTRLSIL.